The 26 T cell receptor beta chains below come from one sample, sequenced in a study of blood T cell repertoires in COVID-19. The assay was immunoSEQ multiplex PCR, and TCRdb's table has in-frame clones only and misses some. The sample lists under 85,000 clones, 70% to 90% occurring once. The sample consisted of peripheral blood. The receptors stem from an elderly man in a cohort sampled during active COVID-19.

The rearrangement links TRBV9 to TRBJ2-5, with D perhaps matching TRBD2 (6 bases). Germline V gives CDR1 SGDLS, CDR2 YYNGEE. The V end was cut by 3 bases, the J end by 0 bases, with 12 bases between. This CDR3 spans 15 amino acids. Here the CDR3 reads CASSGRDGYQETQYF. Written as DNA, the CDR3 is TGTGCCAGCAGCGGGCGGGACGGGTACCAAGAGACCCAGTACTTC.

This chain's CDR3 is CASSRSENTEAFF. In DNA, the CDR3 is TGTGCCAGCAGCCGCAGCGAAAACACTGAAGCTTTCTTT. The V call is TRBV19, the J call TRBJ1-1; no definite D call. The germline CDR1 and CDR2 sequences are LNHDA and SQIVND (reference sequence). With 9 bases removed from V and 2 bases from J, the gap between germline ends came to 13 bases. The CDR3 has 13 residues.

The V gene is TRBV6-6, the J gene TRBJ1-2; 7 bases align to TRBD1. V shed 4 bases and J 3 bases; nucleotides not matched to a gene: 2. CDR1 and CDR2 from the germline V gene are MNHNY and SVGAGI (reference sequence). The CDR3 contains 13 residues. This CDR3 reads CASSWGQHYGYTF. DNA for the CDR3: TGTGCCAGCAGTTGGGGACAGCACTATGGCTACACCTTC.

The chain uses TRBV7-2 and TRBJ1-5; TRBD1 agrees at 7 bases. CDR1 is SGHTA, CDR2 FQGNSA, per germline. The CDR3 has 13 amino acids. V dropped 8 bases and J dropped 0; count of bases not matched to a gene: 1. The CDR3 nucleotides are TGTGCCAGCGGGGACAGTAGCAATCAGCCCCAGCATTTT. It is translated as CASGDSSNQPQHF.

The CDR3 is CASSRLSIGANVLTF. CDR3 coding DNA: TGTGCCAGCAGCCGCCTGAGTATTGGGGCCAACGTCCTGACTTTC. The rearrangement uses TRBV3-1 (or the pseudogene TRBV3-2) and TRBJ2-6; no clear D gene. The germline V gene encodes CDR1 LGHDT and CDR2 YNNKEL (reference sequence). This CDR3 has 15 amino acids. V was trimmed by 4 bases and J by 3 bases, leaving 10 bases between them.

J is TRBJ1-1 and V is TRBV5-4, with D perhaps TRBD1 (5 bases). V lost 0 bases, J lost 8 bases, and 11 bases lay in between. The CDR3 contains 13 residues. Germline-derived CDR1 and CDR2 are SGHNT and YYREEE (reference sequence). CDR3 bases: TGTGCCAGCAGCTTGGGAAACAGGATGGAAGCTTTCTTT. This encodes CASSLGNRMEAFF.

CDR3 region: CASSPILGLASTGELFF. The CDR3 nucleotides are TGTGCCAGCAGCCCAATCCTGGGACTAGCGAGCACCGGGGAGCTGTTTTTT. The J gene is TRBJ2-2, the V gene TRBV3-1 (or the pseudogene TRBV3-2); 10 bases map to TRBD2. V shed 4 bases, J shed 4 bases, and the junction held 9 bases outside the gene matches. The CDR3 totals 17 residues. Germline V gene data show CDR1 as LGHDT and CDR2 as YNNKEL (reference sequence).

The CDR3 is CASSQEQEYTEAFF. DNA of the CDR3: TGTGCCAGCAGCCAAGAACAGGAGTACACTGAAGCTTTCTTT. The chain is built from TRBV3-1 (or the pseudogene TRBV3-2) and TRBJ1-1; D might be TRBD1 (5 bases). The V gene lost 0 bases and the J gene lost 3 bases, with 8 bases spanning the gap. The CDR3 has 14 residues. CDR1 LGHDT and CDR2 YNNKEL come from the germline V gene (reference sequence).

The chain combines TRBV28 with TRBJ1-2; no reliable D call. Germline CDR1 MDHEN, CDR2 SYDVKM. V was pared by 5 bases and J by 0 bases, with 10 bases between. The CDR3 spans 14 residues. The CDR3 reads CASSPRESNYGYTF. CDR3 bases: TGTGCCAGCAGTCCCCGGGAATCTAACTATGGCTACACCTTC.

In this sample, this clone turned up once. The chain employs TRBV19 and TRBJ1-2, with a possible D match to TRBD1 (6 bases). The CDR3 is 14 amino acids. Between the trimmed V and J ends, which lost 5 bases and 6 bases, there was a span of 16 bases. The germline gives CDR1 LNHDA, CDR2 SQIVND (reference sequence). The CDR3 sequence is CASSLQGGGNGYTF. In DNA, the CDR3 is TGTGCCAGTAGTCTCCAAGGGGGGGGCAATGGCTACACCTTC. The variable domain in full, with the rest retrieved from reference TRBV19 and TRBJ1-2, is DGGITQSPKYLFRKEGQNVTLSCEQNLNHDAMYWYRQDPGQGLRLIYYSQIVNDFQKGDIAEGYSVSREKKESFPLTVTSAQKNPTAFYLCASSLQGGGNGYTFGSGTRLTVV.

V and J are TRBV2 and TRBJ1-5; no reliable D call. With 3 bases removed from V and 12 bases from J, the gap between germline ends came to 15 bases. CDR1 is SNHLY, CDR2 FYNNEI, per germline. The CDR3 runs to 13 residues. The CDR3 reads CASSESVGVHQHF. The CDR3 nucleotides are TGTGCCAGCAGTGAGTCCGTGGGCGTGCACCAGCATTTT.

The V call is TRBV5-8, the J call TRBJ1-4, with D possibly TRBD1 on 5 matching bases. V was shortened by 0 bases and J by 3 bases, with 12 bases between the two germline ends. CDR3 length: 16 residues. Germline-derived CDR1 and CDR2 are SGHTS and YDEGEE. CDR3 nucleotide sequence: TGTGCCAGCAGCTTGGAAGGGACTCGGGCTAATGAAAAACTGTTTTTT. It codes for CASSLEGTRANEKLFF.

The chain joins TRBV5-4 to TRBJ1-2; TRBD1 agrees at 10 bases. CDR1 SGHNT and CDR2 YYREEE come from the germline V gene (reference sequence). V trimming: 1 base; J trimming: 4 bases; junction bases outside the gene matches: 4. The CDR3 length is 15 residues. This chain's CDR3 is CASSLRDRGLYGYTF. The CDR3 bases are TGTGCCAGCAGCTTGAGGGACAGGGGTCTCTATGGCTACACCTTC.

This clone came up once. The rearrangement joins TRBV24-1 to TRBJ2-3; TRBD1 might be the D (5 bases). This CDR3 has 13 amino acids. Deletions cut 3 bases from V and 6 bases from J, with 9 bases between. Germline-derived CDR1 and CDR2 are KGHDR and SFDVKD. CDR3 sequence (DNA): TGTGCCACCAGTGATCCAGGGTTGGATACGCAGTATTTT. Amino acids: CATSDPGLDTQYF.

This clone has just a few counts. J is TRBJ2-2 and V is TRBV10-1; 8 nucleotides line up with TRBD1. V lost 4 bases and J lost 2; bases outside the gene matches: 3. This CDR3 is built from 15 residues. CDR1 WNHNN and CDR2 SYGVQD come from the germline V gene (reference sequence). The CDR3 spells CASSARGPNTGELFF. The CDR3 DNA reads TGCGCCAGCAGTGCCAGGGGGCCCAACACCGGGGAGCTGTTTTTT.

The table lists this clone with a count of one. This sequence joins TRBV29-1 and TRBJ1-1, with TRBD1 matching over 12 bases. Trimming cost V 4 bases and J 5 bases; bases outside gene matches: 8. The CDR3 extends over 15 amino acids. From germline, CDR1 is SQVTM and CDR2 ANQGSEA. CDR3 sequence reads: CSVVGQGAEGTEAFF. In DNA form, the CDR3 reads TGCAGCGTTGTGGGACAGGGGGCCGAGGGTACTGAAGCTTTCTTT.

CDR3 sequence (DNA): TGTGCCAGCAGAGCGCCTAGTGGCACCGGGGAGCTGTTTTTT. Translating it yields CASRAPSGTGELFF. The chain recombines TRBV6-5 with TRBJ2-2; D unclear. The germline gives CDR1 MNHEY, CDR2 SVGAGI. V was clipped by 6 bases and J by 4 bases, with 12 bases between them. The CDR3 has 14 residues.

In nucleotides, the CDR3 is TGTGCCAGCAGTTCCGGACAGGGTGGGAACACTGAAGCTTTCTTT. Encoded protein: CASSSGQGGNTEAFF. The chain joins TRBV6-2 or TRBV6-3 to TRBJ1-1; 8 nucleotides line up with TRBD1. The CDR3 contains 15 residues. Germline CDR1 reads MNHEY; CDR2 reads SVGEGT. Trimming took 4 bases from V and 1 from J; bases not matched to a gene: 5.

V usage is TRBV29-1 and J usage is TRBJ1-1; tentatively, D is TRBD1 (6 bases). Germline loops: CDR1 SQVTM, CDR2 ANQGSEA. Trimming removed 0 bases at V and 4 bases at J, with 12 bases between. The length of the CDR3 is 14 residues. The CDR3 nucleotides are TGCAGCGTTGAAGAAGAGACAGGCACCACTGAAGCTTTCTTT. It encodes CSVEEETGTTEAFF.

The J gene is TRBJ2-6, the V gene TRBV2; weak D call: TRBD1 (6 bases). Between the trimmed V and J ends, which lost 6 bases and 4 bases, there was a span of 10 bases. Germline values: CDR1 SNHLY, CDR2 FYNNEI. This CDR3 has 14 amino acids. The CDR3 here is CASREGVGANVLTF. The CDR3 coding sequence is TGTGCCAGCAGAGAGGGGGTGGGGGCCAACGTCCTGACTTTC.

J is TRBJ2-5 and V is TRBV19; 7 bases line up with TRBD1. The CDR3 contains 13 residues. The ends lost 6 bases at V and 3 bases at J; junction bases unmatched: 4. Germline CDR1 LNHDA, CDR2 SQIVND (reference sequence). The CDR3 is CASSFDREETQYF. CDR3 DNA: TGTGCCAGTAGCTTCGACAGGGAAGAGACCCAGTACTTC. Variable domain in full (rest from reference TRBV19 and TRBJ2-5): DGGITQSPKYLFRKEGQNVTLSCEQNLNHDAMYWYRQDPGQGLRLIYYSQIVNDFQKGDIAEGYSVSREKKESFPLTVTSAQKNPTAFYLCASSFDREETQYFGPGTRLLVL.

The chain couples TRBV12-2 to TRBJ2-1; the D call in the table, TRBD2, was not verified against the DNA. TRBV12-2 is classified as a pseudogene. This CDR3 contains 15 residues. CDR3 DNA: TGTGCAAGTCGCCCGAGAGGGGGGGGCGTCGATGAGCAGTTCTTC. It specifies CASRPRGGGVDEQFF.

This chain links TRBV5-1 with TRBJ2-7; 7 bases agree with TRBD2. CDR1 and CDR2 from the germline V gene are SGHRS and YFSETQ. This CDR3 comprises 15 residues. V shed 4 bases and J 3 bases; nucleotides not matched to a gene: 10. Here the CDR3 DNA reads TGCGCCAGCAGCCCTTATTCGTCTAGCGGCTACGAGCAGTACTTC. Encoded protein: CASSPYSSSGYEQYF.

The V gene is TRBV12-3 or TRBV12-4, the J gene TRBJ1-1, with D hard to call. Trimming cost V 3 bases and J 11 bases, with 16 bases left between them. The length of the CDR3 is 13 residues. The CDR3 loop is CASSFQAPGGAFF. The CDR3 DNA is TGTGCCAGCAGTTTTCAGGCCCCTGGTGGGGCTTTCTTT.

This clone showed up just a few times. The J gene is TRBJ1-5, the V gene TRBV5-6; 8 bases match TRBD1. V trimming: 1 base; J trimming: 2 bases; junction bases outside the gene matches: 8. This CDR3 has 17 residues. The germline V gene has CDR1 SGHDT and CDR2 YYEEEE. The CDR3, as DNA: TGTGCCAGCAGCTTGAGGGACAGGTGGCAAGGCAATCAGCCCCAGCATTTT. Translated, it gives CASSLRDRWQGNQPQHF.

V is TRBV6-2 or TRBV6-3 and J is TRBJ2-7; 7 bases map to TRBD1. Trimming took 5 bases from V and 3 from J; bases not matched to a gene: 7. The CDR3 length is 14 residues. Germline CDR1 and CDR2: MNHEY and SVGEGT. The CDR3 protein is CASSEAGTVYEQYV. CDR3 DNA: TGTGCCAGCAGTGAGGCCGGGACAGTCTACGAGCAGTACGTC.